These T cell receptor beta chains were read from a single sample in a study of blood T cells in healthy people across ages. MiXCR, run by TCRdb on the 5' RACE reads, gives a single entry per CDR3 protein. The table records approximately 820,000 distinct CDR3 sequences, under 55% of them present only once. The material sequenced was blood. These receptors were obtained from a man in his 60s in good health. Each CDR3 is given with its conserved first and last residue. Fields, in order: CDR3 length, J gene, V gene, D gene, clone size, CDR3 protein, CDR3 DNA. D genes are given only for firm matches. Only some rows state a clone size, as once, few, many or a class for expanded clones.

CDR3 length: 15
J gene: TRBJ2-7
V gene: TRBV14
D gene: .
clone size: few
CDR3 protein: CASSQDLGRAYEQYF
CDR3 DNA: TGTGCCAGCAGCCAAGATCTTGGCAGGGCCTACGAGCAGTACTTC

CDR3 length: 17
J gene: TRBJ2-5
V gene: TRBV20-1
D gene: .
clone size: many
CDR3 protein: CSARDQKRSSNQETQYF
CDR3 DNA: TGCAGTGCTAGAGATCAGAAGCGGTCCTCTAACCAAGAGACCCAGTACTTC

CDR3 length: 15
J gene: TRBJ2-1
V gene: TRBV5-1
D gene: TRBD2
clone size: .
CDR3 protein: CASFTGGGSYNEQFF
CDR3 DNA: TGCGCCAGCTTTACGGGGGGAGGCTCCTACAATGAGCAGTTCTTC

CDR3 length: 17
J gene: TRBJ2-3
V gene: TRBV6-5
D gene: .
clone size: .
CDR3 protein: CASSYSRLLPSTDTQYF
CDR3 DNA: TGTGCCAGCAGTTACTCGCGGTTATTGCCTAGCACAGATACGCAGTATTTT

CDR3 length: 18
J gene: TRBJ2-5
V gene: TRBV7-2
D gene: TRBD2
clone size: .
CDR3 protein: CASSLGTLAGCWQETQYF
CDR3 DNA: TGTGCCAGCAGCTTAGGGACGCTAGCGGGGTGTTGGCAAGAGACCCAGTACTTC

CDR3 length: 15
J gene: TRBJ1-5
V gene: TRBV28
D gene: .
clone size: .
CDR3 protein: CASSSPTGSNQPQHF
CDR3 DNA: TGTGCCAGCAGTTCGCCGACAGGTAGCAATCAGCCCCAGCATTTT

CDR3 length: 14
J gene: TRBJ1-1
V gene: TRBV28
D gene: TRBD1
clone size: .
CDR3 protein: CASTIYRGNTEAFF
CDR3 DNA: TGTGCCAGCACCATTTACAGGGGGAACACTGAAGCTTTCTTT

CDR3 length: 13
J gene: TRBJ2-5
V gene: TRBV20-1
D gene: TRBD2
clone size: few
CDR3 protein: CSAPAGGAPTQYF
CDR3 DNA: TGCAGTGCCCCAGCGGGGGGGGCACCGACCCAGTACTTC

CDR3 length: 15
J gene: TRBJ2-6
V gene: TRBV4-3
D gene: .
clone size: many
CDR3 protein: CASSQNRAGANVLTF
CDR3 DNA: TGCGCCAGCAGCCAAAACAGGGCTGGGGCCAACGTCCTGACTTTC

CDR3 length: 14
J gene: TRBJ2-6
V gene: TRBV12-3/TRBV12-4
D gene: .
clone size: .
CDR3 protein: CASCRASGANVLTF
CDR3 DNA: TGTGCCAGCTGCAGGGCCTCTGGGGCCAACGTCCTGACTTTC

CDR3 length: 15
J gene: TRBJ2-5
V gene: TRBV5-4
D gene: .
clone size: few
CDR3 protein: CASSLAGASRETQYF
CDR3 DNA: TGTGCCAGCAGCTTGGCTGGGGCTAGTCGAGAGACCCAGTACTTC

CDR3 length: 15
J gene: TRBJ2-3
V gene: TRBV5-4
D gene: .
clone size: .
CDR3 protein: CASSRRTAGPDTQYF
CDR3 DNA: TGTGCCAGCAGTCGACGGACCGCTGGCCCAGATACGCAGTATTTT

CDR3 length: 12
J gene: TRBJ1-2
V gene: TRBV15
D gene: .
clone size: .
CDR3 protein: CATSPGSLGYTF
CDR3 DNA: TGTGCCACCAGCCCCGGGAGCCTTGGCTACACCTTC

CDR3 length: 14
J gene: TRBJ1-2
V gene: TRBV2
D gene: TRBD1
clone size: few
CDR3 protein: CASSEVQGVYGYTF
CDR3 DNA: TGTGCCAGCAGTGAGGTACAGGGGGTCTATGGCTACACCTTC

CDR3 length: 16
J gene: TRBJ2-1
V gene: TRBV28
D gene: TRBD2
clone size: .
CDR3 protein: CASSLGLAGTKYEQFF
CDR3 DNA: TGTGCCAGCAGTTTAGGACTAGCGGGGACCAAGTATGAGCAGTTCTTC

CDR3 length: 16
J gene: TRBJ1-1
V gene: TRBV2
D gene: .
clone size: few
CDR3 protein: CASSEALGRANTEAFF
CDR3 DNA: TGTGCCAGCAGTGAAGCGCTTGGCAGGGCGAACACTGAAGCTTTCTTT

CDR3 length: 14
J gene: TRBJ1-1
V gene: TRBV6-6
D gene: TRBD1
clone size: .
CDR3 protein: CASSYGGTDTEAFF
CDR3 DNA: TGTGCCAGCAGTTACGGGGGGACAGACACTGAAGCTTTCTTT

CDR3 length: 13
J gene: TRBJ2-1
V gene: TRBV29-1
D gene: .
clone size: few
CDR3 protein: CSARRGGQKEQFF
CDR3 DNA: TGCAGCGCTAGAAGGGGGGGGCAGAAAGAGCAGTTCTTC

CDR3 length: 11
J gene: TRBJ2-5
V gene: TRBV28
D gene: .
clone size: few
CDR3 protein: CASSFLKTQYF
CDR3 DNA: TGTGCCAGCAGTTTCTTAAAGACCCAGTACTTC

CDR3 length: 15
J gene: TRBJ2-5
V gene: TRBV5-1
D gene: .
clone size: .
CDR3 protein: CATTRDRPVQETQYF
CDR3 DNA: TGCGCCACCACTCGAGACAGGCCAGTCCAAGAGACCCAGTACTTC

CDR3 length: 16
J gene: TRBJ1-1
V gene: TRBV20-1
D gene: TRBD1
clone size: .
CDR3 protein: CSARRGLGSLNTEAFF
CDR3 DNA: TGCAGTGCTCGCAGGGGGCTAGGGTCCTTGAACACTGAAGCTTTCTTT

CDR3 length: 18
J gene: TRBJ2-7
V gene: TRBV13
D gene: TRBD1
clone size: many
CDR3 protein: CASSFRRTGTGSSYEQYF
CDR3 DNA: TGTGCCAGCAGCTTTCGCCGAACCGGGACAGGTAGCTCCTACGAGCAGTACTTC

CDR3 length: 18
J gene: TRBJ2-6
V gene: TRBV6-1
D gene: TRBD1
clone size: .
CDR3 protein: CASSVRTGVVSGANVLTF
CDR3 DNA: TGTGCCAGCAGTGTTAGGACAGGTGTTGTATCTGGGGCCAACGTCCTGACTTTC

CDR3 length: 13
J gene: TRBJ2-3
V gene: TRBV29-1
D gene: .
clone size: many
CDR3 protein: CSVVRGVTDTQYF
CDR3 DNA: TGCAGCGTTGTTAGGGGCGTCACAGATACGCAGTATTTT

CDR3 length: 15
J gene: TRBJ1-6
V gene: TRBV20-1
D gene: .
clone size: .
CDR3 protein: CSANREAGRDSPLHF
CDR3 DNA: TGCAGTGCTAATCGTGAAGCTGGACGCGATTCACCCCTCCACTTT

CDR3 length: 16
J gene: TRBJ2-5
V gene: TRBV9
D gene: .
clone size: few
CDR3 protein: CASSVGSNSGGETQYF
CDR3 DNA: TGTGCCAGCAGCGTAGGCAGTAACTCCGGGGGAGAGACCCAGTACTTC

CDR3 length: 14
J gene: TRBJ2-5
V gene: TRBV20-1
D gene: .
clone size: .
CDR3 protein: CSANGPTPVETQYF
CDR3 DNA: TGCAGTGCTAACGGCCCAACTCCGGTAGAGACCCAGTACTTC

CDR3 length: 15
J gene: TRBJ2-7
V gene: TRBV5-1
D gene: .
clone size: many
CDR3 protein: CASSLEAGRSYEQYF
CDR3 DNA: TGCGCCAGCAGCTTGGAGGCGGGGAGATCCTACGAGCAGTACTTC

CDR3 length: 16
J gene: TRBJ2-4
V gene: TRBV6-2/TRBV6-3
D gene: TRBD1
clone size: .
CDR3 protein: CASSYLQGAAKNIQYF
CDR3 DNA: TGTGCCAGCAGTTACCTCCAGGGGGCCGCCAAAAACATTCAGTACTTC

CDR3 length: 14
J gene: TRBJ2-1
V gene: TRBV19
D gene: .
clone size: .
CDR3 protein: CASSLQARGDEQFF
CDR3 DNA: TGTGCCAGTAGTCTCCAGGCCCGTGGCGATGAGCAGTTCTTC

CDR3 length: 13
J gene: TRBJ1-1
V gene: TRBV5-1
D gene: TRBD1
clone size: .
CDR3 protein: CASKQGGGTEAFF
CDR3 DNA: TGCGCCAGTAAACAGGGGGGCGGCACTGAAGCTTTCTTT

CDR3 length: 13
J gene: TRBJ2-5
V gene: TRBV20-1
D gene: .
clone size: once
CDR3 protein: CSASDRIEETQYF
CDR3 DNA: TGCAGTGCTAGCGACAGGATTGAAGAGACCCAGTACTTC

CDR3 length: 14
J gene: TRBJ2-2
V gene: TRBV28
D gene: .
clone size: .
CDR3 protein: CAGRGGANTGELFF
CDR3 DNA: TGTGCCGGTCGAGGAGGGGCGAACACCGGGGAGCTGTTTTTT

CDR3 length: 14
J gene: TRBJ2-5
V gene: TRBV7-2
D gene: .
clone size: .
CDR3 protein: CASSSQWRGETQYF
CDR3 DNA: TGTGCCAGCAGCTCCCAGTGGAGGGGGGAGACCCAGTACTTC

CDR3 length: 15
J gene: TRBJ2-3
V gene: TRBV29-1
D gene: .
clone size: .
CDR3 protein: CSTLAGLSSADTQYF
CDR3 DNA: TGCAGCACCCTTGCGGGGCTGAGTAGCGCAGATACGCAGTATTTT

CDR3 length: 19
J gene: TRBJ2-3
V gene: TRBV20-1
D gene: TRBD2
clone size: .
CDR3 protein: CSAREPLGVAGGLGDTQYF
CDR3 DNA: TGCAGTGCTAGAGAGCCCCTCGGGGTAGCGGGGGGGCTTGGAGATACGCAGTATTTT

CDR3 length: 18
J gene: TRBJ2-1
V gene: TRBV28
D gene: TRBD2
clone size: once
CDR3 protein: CASTPGLAGGSSYNEQFF
CDR3 DNA: TGTGCCAGCACCCCGGGACTAGCGGGGGGGAGCTCCTACAATGAGCAGTTCTTC

CDR3 length: 15
J gene: TRBJ2-7
V gene: TRBV6-5
D gene: .
clone size: .
CDR3 protein: CASSYPGDGSYEQYF
CDR3 DNA: TGTGCCAGCAGTTACCCCGGGGACGGGTCCTACGAGCAGTACTTC

CDR3 length: 11
J gene: TRBJ2-5
V gene: TRBV3-1
D gene: .
clone size: few
CDR3 protein: CAGSQAETQYF
CDR3 DNA: TGTGCCGGCAGCCAGGCGGAGACCCAGTACTTC

CDR3 length: 17
J gene: TRBJ2-7
V gene: TRBV7-2
D gene: TRBD2
clone size: .
CDR3 protein: CASSLRGATSGGYEQYF
CDR3 DNA: TGTGCCAGCAGCCTACGAGGGGCGACTAGCGGGGGGTACGAGCAGTACTTC

CDR3 length: 14
J gene: TRBJ2-1
V gene: TRBV7-2
D gene: .
clone size: .
CDR3 protein: CASSVGTPIDEQFF
CDR3 DNA: TGTGCCAGCAGCGTCGGGACACCCATCGATGAGCAGTTCTTC

CDR3 length: 12
J gene: TRBJ2-1
V gene: TRBV11-3
D gene: .
clone size: .
CDR3 protein: CASSSRENEQFF
CDR3 DNA: TGTGCCAGCAGCTCTCGCGAGAATGAGCAGTTCTTC

CDR3 length: 17
J gene: TRBJ2-1
V gene: TRBV3-1
D gene: TRBD2
clone size: .
CDR3 protein: CASSPFPRLAGDNEQFF
CDR3 DNA: TGTGCCAGCAGCCCCTTCCCGAGGCTAGCGGGAGATAATGAGCAGTTCTTC

CDR3 length: 13
J gene: TRBJ2-5
V gene: TRBV5-6
D gene: .
clone size: .
CDR3 protein: CASSLITVKTQYF
CDR3 DNA: TGTGCCAGCAGCTTGATAACCGTCAAAACCCAGTACTTC

CDR3 length: 15
J gene: TRBJ2-1
V gene: TRBV5-1
D gene: .
clone size: .
CDR3 protein: CASSLNPGDYNEQFF
CDR3 DNA: TGCGCCAGCAGCTTAAACCCCGGAGATTACAATGAGCAGTTCTTC

CDR3 length: 19
J gene: TRBJ1-6
V gene: TRBV7-2
D gene: .
clone size: .
CDR3 protein: CASSLVSRGPSSYNSPLHF
CDR3 DNA: TGTGCCAGCAGCTTAGTATCTAGGGGACCCTCCTCCTATAATTCACCCCTCCACTTT

CDR3 length: 15
J gene: TRBJ1-2
V gene: TRBV7-9
D gene: .
clone size: few
CDR3 protein: CASSQGGSSIYGYTF
CDR3 DNA: TGTGCCAGCAGCCAGGGAGGGTCTAGCATCTATGGCTACACCTTC

CDR3 length: 16
J gene: TRBJ1-2
V gene: TRBV20-1
D gene: .
clone size: .
CDR3 protein: CSARALGRGGNYGYTF
CDR3 DNA: TGCAGTGCTAGAGCTTTAGGGAGGGGCGGCAACTATGGCTACACCTTC

CDR3 length: 15
J gene: TRBJ2-5
V gene: TRBV9
D gene: .
clone size: .
CDR3 protein: CASSVGGDSQETQYF
CDR3 DNA: TGTGCCAGCAGCGTAGGCGGGGACTCCCAAGAGACCCAGTACTTC

CDR3 length: 14
J gene: TRBJ2-1
V gene: TRBV10-3
D gene: TRBD2
clone size: .
CDR3 protein: CAIRGLAGADEQFF
CDR3 DNA: TGTGCCATCAGAGGACTAGCGGGGGCTGATGAGCAGTTCTTC

CDR3 length: 14
J gene: TRBJ1-2
V gene: TRBV4-1
D gene: TRBD1
clone size: .
CDR3 protein: CASSDRGEPYGYTF
CDR3 DNA: TGCGCCAGCAGCGACAGGGGAGAACCCTATGGCTACACCTTC

CDR3 length: 15
J gene: TRBJ1-2
V gene: TRBV14
D gene: TRBD1
clone size: .
CDR3 protein: CASSPSDRVVDGYTF
CDR3 DNA: TGTGCCAGCAGTCCTTCGGACAGGGTGGTTGATGGCTACACCTTC

CDR3 length: 14
J gene: TRBJ1-2
V gene: TRBV5-1
D gene: .
clone size: .
CDR3 protein: CASSARGGDYGYTF
CDR3 DNA: TGCGCCAGCAGCGCACGCGGGGGGGACTATGGCTACACCTTC

CDR3 length: 17
J gene: TRBJ1-4
V gene: TRBV25-1
D gene: TRBD1
clone size: .
CDR3 protein: CASSERTPDRGREKLFF
CDR3 DNA: TGTGCCAGCAGTGAGAGAACACCGGACAGGGGGCGGGAAAAACTGTTTTTT

CDR3 length: 14
J gene: TRBJ1-1
V gene: TRBV12-3/TRBV12-4
D gene: .
clone size: few
CDR3 protein: CASSLGRPNTEAFF
CDR3 DNA: TGTGCCAGCAGTTTGGGCAGGCCGAACACTGAAGCTTTCTTT

CDR3 length: 14
J gene: TRBJ1-4
V gene: TRBV5-1
D gene: .
clone size: many
CDR3 protein: CASSFKGQDEKLFF
CDR3 DNA: TGCGCCAGCAGCTTTAAGGGGCAGGATGAAAAACTGTTTTTT